This record covers a single TCR beta chain. Deletions cut 4 bases from V and 3 bases from J, with 14 bases between. Germline-derived CDR1 and CDR2 are SGHNT and YYREEE (reference sequence). This CDR3 contains 15 residues. This sample stems from a study of CD8+ T cells in alopecia areata. The sequencing template was cDNA reverse transcribed from extracted RNA. Data came from immunoSEQ multiplex PCR; TCRdb stores just in-frame clones and leaves some out. The table records 60,000 to 65,000 clones, about 40% of them present only once. This clonotype was sampled from a human donor with alopecia areata. The chain recombines TRBV5-4 with TRBJ2-1, with a tentative D call TRBD2 (6 bases). The specimen sequenced was NKG2D-low CD8+ T cells sorted from blood. The CDR3 loop reads CASSLSGTNYNEQFF. CDR3 nucleotide sequence: TGTGCCAGCAGCCTTAGCGGAACCAACTACAATGAGCAGTTCTTC.